The next 21 T cell receptor beta chains were all read from a single sample in a study of CD8+ T cells in alopecia areata. The treatment is: oral pan-JAK inhibitor, 5-10 mg twice daily. RNA was extracted and reverse transcribed into cDNA as the sequencing template. The protocol was immunoSEQ multiplex PCR, while the TCRdb copy is restricted to in-frame clones and leaves out a portion. The profile shows about 200,000 clones, roughly three fifths of them singletons. Sequences were derived from CD4+ T cells sorted from blood, sampled at week 4, from a patient treated with tofacitinib. All receptors derive from a human donor with alopecia areata.

This clone has more than one count but fewer than ten. This chain joins TRBV5-5 and TRBJ1-5; D not certain. The V gene lost 0 bases and the J gene lost 0 bases, with 7 bases spanning the gap. The CDR3 consists of 15 residues. Germline CDR1 is SGHKS and CDR2 is YYEKEE (reference sequence). The CDR3 DNA is TGTGCCAGCAGCTTGGATGGCATTAGCAATCAGCCCCAGCATTTT. The encoded protein is CASSLDGISNQPQHF.

This clone has more than one count but fewer than ten. V usage is TRBV29-1 and J usage is TRBJ2-5; 9 positions match TRBD2. Trimming removed 2 bases from V and 7 bases from J; junction bases left unmatched: 14. The CDR3 is 16 amino acids. CDR1 and CDR2 (germline): SQVTM, ANQGSEA. Here the CDR3 DNA reads TGCAGCGTTGAACTCTCTAGCGGGGCAGTCTCTGGGACCCAGTACTTC. Translated, it gives CSVELSSGAVSGTQYF.

V usage is TRBV6-5 and J usage is TRBJ2-2; D is undetermined. V was trimmed by 7 bases and J by 0 bases, leaving 9 bases between them. Germline V lookup: CDR1 MNHEY, CDR2 SVGAGI. CDR3 length equals 14 residues. Written as DNA, the CDR3 is TGTGCCAGCACCCCCCGCCCGAACACCGGGGAGCTGTTTTTT. Encoded protein: CASTPRPNTGELFF.

The genes are TRBV19 and TRBJ2-5; 7 nucleotides align to TRBD1. V trimming: 4 bases; J trimming: 6 bases; junction bases outside the gene matches: 14. Germline V gene data show CDR1 as LNHDA and CDR2 as SQIVND (reference sequence). This CDR3 comprises 16 residues. This CDR3 is CASSRERDRDVKTQYF. The CDR3, as DNA: TGTGCCAGTAGTAGAGAAAGAGACAGGGACGTGAAGACCCAGTACTTC.

This clone came up a few times. This rearrangement joins TRBV30 to TRBJ2-1; D is possibly TRBD1 or TRBD2 (5 bases each). The V gene lost 3 bases and the J gene lost 12 bases, with 12 bases spanning the gap. This CDR3 is built from 11 residues. CDR1 and CDR2 (germline): GTSNPN, SVGIG (reference sequence). The CDR3, as DNA: TGTGCCTGGAGAGAGGGGTGGGGGCAGTTCTTC. Translating it yields CAWREGWGQFF.

The rearrangement links TRBV29-1 to TRBJ1-2; unclear D gene. Trimming removed 8 bases at V and 3 bases at J, with 13 bases between. The CDR3 is made up of 12 amino acids. In germline, CDR1 is SQVTM, CDR2 ANQGSEA. In DNA, the CDR3 is TGCAGCTCTATCACCGGGGACTATGGCTACACCTTC. Protein: CSSITGDYGYTF.

The chain recombines TRBV5-1 with TRBJ2-5, with TRBD2 matching over 11 bases. Looked up from germline, CDR1 is SGHRS and CDR2 is YFSETQ. Trimming took 0 bases from V and 3 from J; bases not matched to a gene: 4. The CDR3 runs to 16 residues. As DNA, the CDR3 is TGCGCCAGCAGCTTGGCCAAACTAGCGGGGGAAGAGACCCAGTACTTC. Amino acids: CASSLAKLAGEETQYF.

This clone showed up just a few times. V gene TRBV6-5 combines with J gene TRBJ2-1; D is ambiguous. Germline-derived CDR1 and CDR2 are MNHEY and SVGAGI. V was trimmed by 7 bases and J by 9 bases, leaving 10 bases between them. There are 11 residues in the CDR3. CDR3 region: CASKHYGEQFF. The CDR3 bases are TGTGCCAGCAAACACTACGGTGAGCAGTTCTTC.

This clone was detected once. J is TRBJ2-1 and V is TRBV6-5; D gene ambiguous. The germline V gene has CDR1 MNHEY and CDR2 SVGAGI. The CDR3 runs 15 residues. V was shortened by 3 bases and J by 3 bases, with 12 bases between the two germline ends. Here the CDR3 reads CASSYIAAYYNEQFF. The CDR3 DNA reads TGTGCCAGCAGTTATATCGCAGCATACTACAATGAGCAGTTCTTC.

The chain combines TRBV5-1 with TRBJ2-6; 11 bases fit TRBD2. The CDR3 consists of 16 residues. The junction had 8 bases not matched to a gene; V was cut back by 0 bases and J by 12 bases. Per the germline V gene, CDR1 is SGHRS and CDR2 is YFSETQ. The chain's CDR3 is CASSLGLAGGHGVLTF. CDR3 in DNA: TGCGCCAGCAGCTTGGGGCTAGCGGGGGGTCATGGCGTCCTGACTTTC.

V usage is TRBV5-4 and J usage is TRBJ2-5; D might be TRBD2 (6 bases). CDR1 and CDR2 (germline): SGHNT, YYREEE (reference sequence). The V and J ends lost 4 bases and 5 bases respectively, with 12 bases between them. The CDR3 covers 13 residues. The CDR3 reads CASSPSRGETQYF. CDR3 coding DNA: TGTGCCAGCAGCCCGAGTCGGGGGGAGACCCAGTACTTC.

The chain joins TRBV19 to TRBJ2-1; weak D call: TRBD2 (5 bases). V was shortened by 9 bases and J by 3 bases, with 15 bases between the two germline ends. The germline V gene has CDR1 LNHDA and CDR2 SQIVND (reference sequence). This CDR3 region has 14 residues. The CDR3 DNA sequence: TGTGCCAGCCAAAGGTCAGCGGACTACAATGAGCAGTTCTTC. Amino acid sequence: CASQRSADYNEQFF. Variable domain in full (rest from reference TRBV19 and TRBJ2-1): DGGITQSPKYLFRKEGQNVTLSCEQNLNHDAMYWYRQDPGQGLRLIYYSQIVNDFQKGDIAEGYSVSREKKESFPLTVTSAQKNPTAFYLCASQRSADYNEQFFGPGTRLTVL.

This clone occurred a few times. In DNA, the CDR3 is TGTGCCAGCAGACTGACTAGCGGGGGATCCGATGAGCAGTTCTTC. It codes for CASRLTSGGSDEQFF. The V call is TRBV6-6, the J call TRBJ2-1; 12 bases are shared with TRBD2. CDR3 length equals 15 residues. With 6 bases clipped from V and 8 bases from J, the junction kept 8 bases outside the gene matches. The germline gives CDR1 MNHNY, CDR2 SVGAGI (reference sequence).

The chain carries TRBV30 and TRBJ1-3; 7 bases align to TRBD1. Germline loops: CDR1 GTSNPN, CDR2 SVGIG (reference sequence). After removal of 2 bases from V and 0 bases from J, the junction contained 7 bases not matched to a gene. The CDR3 runs to 16 residues. CDR3 sequence (DNA): TGTGCCTGGAGTCCATACAGGGGAAACTCTGGAAACACCATATATTTT. This codes for CAWSPYRGNSGNTIYF.

J is TRBJ1-1 and V is TRBV15; D unresolved. The CDR3 totals 14 residues. Trimming pared 6 bases from V and 8 bases from J, leaving 19 bases between. CDR1 and CDR2 from the germline V gene are LNHNV and YYDKDF (reference sequence). The CDR3 here is CATSPGRYDLEAFF. Written as DNA, the CDR3 is TGTGCCACCAGTCCGGGCCGCTACGACCTCGAAGCTTTCTTT.

This chain uses TRBV4-2 with TRBJ1-2; tentatively, D is TRBD1 (5 bases). The ends were cut back, 0 bases at V and 4 bases at J, with 15 bases in the middle. Germline CDR1 reads LGHNA; CDR2 reads YNFKEQ. This CDR3 contains 16 residues. The CDR3, as DNA: TGTGCCAGCAGCCAAGATTTGGGCAGGGAGGGCTATGGCTACACCTTC. It is translated as CASSQDLGREGYGYTF.

This chain connects TRBV29-1 to TRBJ1-2; TRBD1 aligns across 7 bases. CDR1 SQVTM and CDR2 ANQGSEA come from the germline V gene. This CDR3 is built from 15 residues. Trimming removed 3 bases from V and 7 bases from J; junction bases left unmatched: 14. The CDR3 loop is CSVDEGAQNPRGYTF. The CDR3, as DNA: TGCAGCGTTGACGAGGGGGCGCAGAATCCACGTGGCTACACCTTC.

A word on this clone: This CDR3 is also generated by other DNA sequences in the sample. V is TRBV7-2 and J is TRBJ2-5; the D is unclear. V lost 4 bases, J lost 1 base, and 1 base lay in between. CDR1 and CDR2 (germline): SGHTA, FQGNSA. The CDR3 contains 11 residues. DNA for the CDR3: TGTGCCAGCAGCTCCCAAGAGACCCAGTACTTC. It codes for CASSSQETQYF. Drawing the rest from reference TRBV7-2 and TRBJ2-5, the complete variable domain is GAGVSQSPSNKVTEKGKDVELRCDPISGHTALYWYRQSLGQGLEFLIYFQGNSAPDKSGLPSDRFSAERTGGSVSTLTIQRTQQEDSAVYLCASSSQETQYFGPGTRLLVL.

On this clone itself: This clone may be a read error of a much larger clone one base away. V and J are TRBV7-2 and TRBJ2-3, with D unresolved. The ends were cut back, 6 bases at V and 2 bases at J, with 3 bases in the middle. The CDR3 is made up of 11 amino acids. Germline CDR1 SGHTA, CDR2 FQGNSA. The CDR3 DNA reads TGTGCCAGCAGGTCCACAGATACGCAGTATTTT. Translating it yields CASRSTDTQYF.

The V call is TRBV5-1, the J call TRBJ1-1; 7 nucleotides align to TRBD1. The CDR3 extends over 12 amino acids. J gave up 9 bases and V 0 bases, and 2 bases lay outside the gene matches. Germline CDR1 and CDR2: SGHRS and YFSETQ. CDR3 in DNA: TGCGCCAGCAGCTTGGAAGGGGGCAAAGCTTTCTTT. As protein: CASSLEGGKAFF.

This clone was found a few times. The sample has other DNA sequences that encode this CDR3 too. V and J are TRBV18 and TRBJ2-5, with D uncertain. Germline V gene sequence: CDR1 KGHSH, CDR2 LQKENI. With 3 bases removed from V and 3 bases from J, the gap between germline ends came to 2 bases. This CDR3 contains 11 residues. The CDR3 DNA sequence: TGTGCCAGCTCACCCGAAGAGACCCAGTACTTC. This codes for CASSPEETQYF.